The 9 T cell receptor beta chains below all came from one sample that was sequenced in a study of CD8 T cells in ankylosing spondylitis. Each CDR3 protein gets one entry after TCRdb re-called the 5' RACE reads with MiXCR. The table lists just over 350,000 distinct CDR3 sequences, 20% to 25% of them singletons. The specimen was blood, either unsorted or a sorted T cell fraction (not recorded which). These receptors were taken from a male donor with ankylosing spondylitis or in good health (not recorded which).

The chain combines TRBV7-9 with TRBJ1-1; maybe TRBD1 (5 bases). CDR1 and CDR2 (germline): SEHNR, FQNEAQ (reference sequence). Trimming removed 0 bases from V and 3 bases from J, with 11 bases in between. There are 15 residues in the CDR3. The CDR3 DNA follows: TGTGCCAGCAGCTTAGCGTATGGGGCGGACACTGAAGCTTTCTTT. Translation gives CASSLAYGADTEAFF.

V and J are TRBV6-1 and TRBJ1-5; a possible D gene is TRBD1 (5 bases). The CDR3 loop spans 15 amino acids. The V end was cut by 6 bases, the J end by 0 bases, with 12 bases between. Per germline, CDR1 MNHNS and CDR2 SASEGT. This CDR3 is CASSPQVNSNQPQHF. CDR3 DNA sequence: TGTGCCAGCAGCCCACAGGTTAATAGCAATCAGCCCCAGCATTTT.

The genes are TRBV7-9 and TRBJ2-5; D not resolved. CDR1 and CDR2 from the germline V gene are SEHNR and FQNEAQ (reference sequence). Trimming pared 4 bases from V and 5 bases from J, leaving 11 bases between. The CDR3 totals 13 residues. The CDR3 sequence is CASSWAPRETQYF. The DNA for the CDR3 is TGTGCCAGCAGCTGGGCGCCGAGGGAGACCCAGTACTTC. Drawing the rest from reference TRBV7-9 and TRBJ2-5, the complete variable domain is DTGVSQNPRHKITKRGQNVTFRCDPISEHNRLYWYRQTLGQGPEFLTYFQNEAQLEKSRLLSDRFSAERPKGSFSTLEIQRTEQGDSAMYLCASSWAPRETQYFGPGTRLLVL.

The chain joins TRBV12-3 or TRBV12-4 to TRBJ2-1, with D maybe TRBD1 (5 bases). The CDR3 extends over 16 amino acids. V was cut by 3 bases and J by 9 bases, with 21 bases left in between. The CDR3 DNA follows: TGTGCCAGCAGTTTTGCCAGGGATCCCCACCCTCCTGAGCAGTTCTTC. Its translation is CASSFARDPHPPEQFF.

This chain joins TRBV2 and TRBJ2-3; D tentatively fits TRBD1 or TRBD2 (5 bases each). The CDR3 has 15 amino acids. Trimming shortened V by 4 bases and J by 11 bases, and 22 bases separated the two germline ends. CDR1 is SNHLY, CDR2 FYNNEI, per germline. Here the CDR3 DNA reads TGTGCCAGCAGTGTCGCCCTGGGACCCGTCCTCCGGCAGTATTTT. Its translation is CASSVALGPVLRQYF.

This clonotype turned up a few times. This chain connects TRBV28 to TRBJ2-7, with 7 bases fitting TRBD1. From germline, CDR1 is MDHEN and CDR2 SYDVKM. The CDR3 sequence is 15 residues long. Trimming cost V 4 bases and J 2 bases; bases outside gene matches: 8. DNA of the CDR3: TGTGCCAGCAGTTCCCAATACAGGGGACCCTACGAGCAGTACTTC. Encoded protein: CASSSQYRGPYEQYF.

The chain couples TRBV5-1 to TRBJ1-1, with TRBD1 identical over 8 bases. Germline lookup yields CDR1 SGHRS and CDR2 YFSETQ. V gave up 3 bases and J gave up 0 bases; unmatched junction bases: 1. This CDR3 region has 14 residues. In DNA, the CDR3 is TGCGCCAGCAGCTGGACAGGGATGAACACTGAAGCTTTCTTT. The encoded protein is CASSWTGMNTEAFF.

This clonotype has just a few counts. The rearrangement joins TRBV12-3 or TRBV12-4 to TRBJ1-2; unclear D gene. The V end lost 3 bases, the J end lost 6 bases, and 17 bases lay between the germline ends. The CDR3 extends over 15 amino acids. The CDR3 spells CASSFGFLPGNGYTF. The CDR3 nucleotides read TGTGCCAGCAGTTTTGGTTTCCTACCAGGCAATGGCTACACCTTC.

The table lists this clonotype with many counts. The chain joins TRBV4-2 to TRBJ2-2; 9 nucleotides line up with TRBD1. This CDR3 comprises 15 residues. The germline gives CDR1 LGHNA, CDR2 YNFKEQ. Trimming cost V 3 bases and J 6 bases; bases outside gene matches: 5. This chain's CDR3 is CASSQRDRVSGELFF. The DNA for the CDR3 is TGTGCCAGCAGCCAGCGGGACAGGGTGTCCGGGGAGCTGTTTTTT.